The 10 T cell receptor beta chains listed next were all sequenced from one sample in a study of OX40 agonist ivuxolimab in advanced cancers. Libraries were prepared by immunoSEQ multiplex PCR; TCRdb keeps only in-frame clonotypes and omits some of them. The sample lists 65,000 to 80,000 clones; roughly 90% were seen once. This sample comprised CD4+ or CD8+ T cells sorted from blood, obtained in a trial of the OX40 agonist ivuxolimab. The receptors shown here come from an adult with an advanced solid tumor such as melanoma, head and neck, liver or kidney cancer.

V is TRBV28 and J is TRBJ2-1; D is possibly TRBD2 (6 bases). The germline V gene has CDR1 MDHEN and CDR2 SYDVKM. Trimming removed 8 bases at V and 6 bases at J, with 23 bases between. The CDR3 extends over 16 amino acids. CDR3 bases: TGTGCCAGCGACCCCCTGCCCGGGAGAAAGCGCAATGAGCAGTTCTTC. Translated, it gives CASDPLPGRKRNEQFF.

This sequence joins TRBV5-6 and TRBJ1-4; D is possibly TRBD1 (5 bases). This CDR3 comprises 14 residues. CDR1 is SGHDT and CDR2 is YYEEEE in the germline V gene. V was shortened by 4 bases and J by 8 bases, with 15 bases between the two germline ends. The CDR3 loop is CASSHDRDGEKLFF. In nucleotides, the CDR3 is TGTGCCAGCAGCCATGACAGAGATGGGGAAAAACTGTTTTTT.

This sequence joins TRBV4-1 and TRBJ2-2; perhaps TRBD2 as D (5 bases). V was cut by 0 bases and J by 6 bases, with 8 bases left in between. CDR1 MGHRA and CDR2 YSYEKL come from the germline V gene. The length of the CDR3 is 14 residues. The CDR3 loop is CASSQEGVAGELFF. The CDR3, as DNA: TGCGCCAGCAGCCAAGAGGGAGTTGCCGGGGAGCTGTTTTTT.

The gene calls are TRBV7-2 and TRBJ1-6; 9 positions match TRBD1. Unmatched junction bases numbered 1, after V lost 5 bases and J lost 8 bases. The CDR3 loop spans 13 amino acids. Germline CDR1 is SGHTA and CDR2 is FQGNSA. CDR3 sequence (DNA): TGTGCCAGCAGCGGGACAGGGTATTCACCCCTCCACTTT. Protein: CASSGTGYSPLHF.

The chain has TRBV6-6 and TRBJ1-2, with TRBD1 matching 7 bases. V lost 2 bases to trimming and J lost 3 bases; unmatched junction nucleotides: 9. This CDR3 contains 16 residues. CDR1 is MNHNY and CDR2 is SVGAGI in the germline V gene (reference sequence). For the CDR3, the DNA is TGTGCCAGCAGTTACAATCGGAGACAGGGAGACTATGGCTACACCTTC. Amino acids: CASSYNRRQGDYGYTF.

The chain recombines TRBV11-3 with TRBJ2-5; maybe TRBD2 (5 bases). V shed 5 bases and J shed 2 bases, with 12 bases lying between them. The CDR3 consists of 14 residues. Germline CDR1 is SGHNT and CDR2 is YENEEA. The CDR3: CASSPYRGQETQYF. CDR3 coding DNA: TGTGCCAGCAGCCCCTACCGGGGACAAGAGACCCAGTACTTC.

The rearrangement uses TRBV6-1 and TRBJ1-1; a weak D match, TRBD1 (5 bases). The germline V and J ends were trimmed by 4 bases and 4 bases, with 13 bases remaining between them. This CDR3 is 14 amino acids long. Germline CDR1 MNHNS, CDR2 SASEGT. CDR3 residues: CASSGLTGGTEAFF. The CDR3 DNA sequence: TGTGCCAGCAGTGGACTAACAGGAGGCACTGAAGCTTTCTTT.

This chain connects TRBV6-6 to TRBJ2-7, with 8 bases identical to TRBD2. This CDR3 has 14 amino acids. The J segment lost 3 bases and the V segment lost 2 bases, leaving 3 bases of the junction unmatched. Germline V gives CDR1 MNHNY, CDR2 SVGAGI (reference sequence). CDR3 sequence: CASSYEAGVYEQYF. In nucleotides, the CDR3 is TGTGCCAGCAGTTACGAAGCGGGAGTCTACGAGCAGTACTTC.

The V and J genes are TRBV11-2 and TRBJ1-1, with D possibly being TRBD1 (6 bases). With 9 bases removed from V and 5 bases from J, the gap between germline ends came to 13 bases. CDR1 is SGHAT and CDR2 is FQNNGV in the germline V gene. The CDR3 is 12 amino acids. The CDR3 loop is CASGKRGTEAFF. The CDR3 coding sequence is TGTGCCAGTGGGAAGAGGGGGACTGAAGCTTTCTTT.

J is TRBJ2-2 and V is TRBV11-2; 11 bases agree with TRBD2. J was trimmed by 5 bases and V by 6 bases; bases with no gene match: 8. The germline V gene encodes CDR1 SGHAT and CDR2 FQNNGV. This CDR3 is 16 amino acids long. The CDR3 loop is CASRSLAGGQTGELFF. The CDR3 nucleotides are TGTGCCAGCAGAAGTCTAGCGGGAGGTCAGACCGGGGAGCTGTTTTTT.